This entry features one TCR beta chain sequence. Its antigen specificity is not known. Base qualities are not at hand, and no much larger clone is one base apart. The germline V gene sets CDR1 to SGHTA and CDR2 to FQGNSA. The CDR3 covers 15 residues, taking in both the cysteine and the phenylalanine. Of the read, only the CDR3 DNA is kept; its 45 bases are in frame from base 1. Trimming leaves V shorter by 5 bases and J shorter by 1 base, with the junction holding 6 bases beyond the gene matches. Preparation of the library involved the immunoSEQ multiplex PCR assay. The table comes from immuneACCESS by way of TCRdb, which keeps in-frame sequences with V and J called. Part of the clones is missing from these tables; in studies checked, under half for an unresolved V gene and the rest for unknown reasons. The sample data list roughly 110,000 clones, and about 92% of these were observed just once. About 3.5% of the sample goes to the ten largest clones.

This sample was included in a study of CD4+ T cells in melanoma (dated by TCRdb to between 2022 and 2023). With regard to the full study: The study examined neoantigen-specific CD4+ T cells in human melanoma. Study-level results and caveats: Neoantigen-specific CD4+ T cells were reported to be correlated with the function of CD8+ T cells, macrophages and B cells. According to the report, neoantigen-specific CD4+ T cells in melanoma displayed diverse differentiation states.

The donors were people with melanoma. Source material: peripheral blood. This sequence was found in a human donor with melanoma. This chain is built from TRBV7-2 and TRBJ2-3, and 7 junctional nucleotides match TRBD1. The nucleotide sequence is TGTGCCAGCAGCAAAGACAGGGTAGGCACAGATACGCAGTATTTT. Its coded protein is CASSKDRVGTDTQYF.